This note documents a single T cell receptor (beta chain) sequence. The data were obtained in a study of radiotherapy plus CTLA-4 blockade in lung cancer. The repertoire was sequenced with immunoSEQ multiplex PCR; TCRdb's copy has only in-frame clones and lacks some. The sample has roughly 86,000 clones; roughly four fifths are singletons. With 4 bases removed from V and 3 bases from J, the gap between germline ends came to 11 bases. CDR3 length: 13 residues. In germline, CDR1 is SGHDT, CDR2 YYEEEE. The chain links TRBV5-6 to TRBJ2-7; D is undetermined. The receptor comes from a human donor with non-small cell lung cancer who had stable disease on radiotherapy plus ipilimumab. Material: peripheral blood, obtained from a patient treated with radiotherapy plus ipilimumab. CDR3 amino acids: CASSPVLVYEQYF. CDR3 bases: TGTGCCAGCAGCCCCGTCCTGGTCTACGAGCAGTACTTC.